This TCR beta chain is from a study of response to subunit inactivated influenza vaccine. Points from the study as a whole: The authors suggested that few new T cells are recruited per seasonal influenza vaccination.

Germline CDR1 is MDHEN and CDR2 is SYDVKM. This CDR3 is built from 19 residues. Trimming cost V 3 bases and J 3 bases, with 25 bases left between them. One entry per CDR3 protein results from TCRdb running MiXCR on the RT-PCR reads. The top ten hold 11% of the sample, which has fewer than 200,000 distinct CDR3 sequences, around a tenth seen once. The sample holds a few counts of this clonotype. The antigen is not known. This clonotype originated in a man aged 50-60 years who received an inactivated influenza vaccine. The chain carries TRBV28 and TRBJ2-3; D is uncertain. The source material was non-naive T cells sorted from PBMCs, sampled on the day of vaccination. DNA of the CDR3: TGTGCCAGCAGTTTTACCCCCCCCTTTACAGCGTTAAGTACAGATACGCAGTATTTT. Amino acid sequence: CASSFTPPFTALSTDTQYF.